A selection of T cell receptor beta chains follows, all from one sample in a study of radiation and T cells in renal cell carcinoma. Repertoires were generated with immunoSEQ multiplex PCR, while TCRdb's copy carries only in-frame clones and drops some. The data contain 70,000 to 95,000 clones, 82% of them singletons. Here the sequenced sample was blood, taken from a patient whose treatment included radiotherapy and nephrectomy. These receptor sequences come from a man between 60 and 75 years old with renal cell carcinoma. Each CDR3 is given without its conserved first and last residue.

J gene,V gene,CDR3 protein
TRBJ2-1,TRBV9,ASSVESGGSYNEQF
TRBJ1-3,TRBV9,ASSVTQGTSGNTIY
TRBJ1-2,TRBV2,ASSADSSSNYGYT
TRBJ1-2,TRBV7-2,ASSPSVGENGGYT
TRBJ2-2,TRBV5-4,ASSLGGAGNTGELF
TRBJ2-7,TRBV28,ATAPIAGGHEQY
TRBJ1-2,TRBV14,ASSQDDGYYGYT
TRBJ1-4,TRBV4-1,ASSQGRVEKLF
TRBJ1-1,TRBV7-8,ASSLLVLDRGAEAF
TRBJ1-3,TRBV11-2,ASSFPPGGNGNTIY
TRBJ1-2,TRBV5-1,ASSLDYGYT
TRBJ2-7,TRBV7-7,ASSLVRESEQY
TRBJ2-1,TRBV5-1,ASSLMAGGGNEQF
TRBJ2-3,TRBV18,ASSPSGQLTDTQY
TRBJ2-5,TRBV4-1,ASSHENVVAGEGAQY
TRBJ2-1,TRBV5-6,ASTFTSEYYNEQF
TRBJ2-5,TRBV28,ASRTDRVAQSQETQY
TRBJ2-2,TRBV7-2,ASSLSRLVGPGELF
TRBJ2-5,TRBV5-1,ASSWTGGETQY
TRBJ2-7,TRBV10-2,ASSPDLDHEQY
TRBJ1-3,TRBV4-1,ASSQGRAPGNTIY
TRBJ1-2,TRBV9,ASSVGTGNYYGYT
TRBJ2-4,TRBV28,ASSFSRAKNIQY
TRBJ2-5,TRBV7-6,ASSLVGGRQYQETQY
TRBJ1-1,TRBV27,ASSLATGGRTEAF
TRBJ2-3,TRBV5-1,ASSLRPKRAPDTQY
TRBJ2-2,TRBV6-1,ASSETGQGGTGELF
TRBJ2-3,TRBV2,ASRDRDRGTDTQY